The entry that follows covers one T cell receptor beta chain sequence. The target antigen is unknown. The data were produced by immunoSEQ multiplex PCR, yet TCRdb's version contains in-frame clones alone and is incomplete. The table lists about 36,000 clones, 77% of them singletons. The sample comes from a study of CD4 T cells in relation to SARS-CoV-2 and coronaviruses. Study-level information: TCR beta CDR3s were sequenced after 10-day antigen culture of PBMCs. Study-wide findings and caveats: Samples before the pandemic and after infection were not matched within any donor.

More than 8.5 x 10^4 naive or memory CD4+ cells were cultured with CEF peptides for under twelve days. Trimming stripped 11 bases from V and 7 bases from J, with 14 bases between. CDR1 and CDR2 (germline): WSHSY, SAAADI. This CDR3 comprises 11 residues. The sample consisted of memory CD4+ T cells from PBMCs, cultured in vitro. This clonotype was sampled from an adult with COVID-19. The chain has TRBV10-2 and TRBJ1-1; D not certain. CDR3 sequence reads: CASQRAGEAFF. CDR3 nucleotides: TGCGCCTCACAGAGGGCTGGTGAAGCTTTCTTT.